The clone carrying this T cell receptor beta chain was picked up many times. Its antigen remains unidentified. The lymph nodes were axillary draining lymph nodes from breast cancer patients. This specimen belongs to a study of breast tumors, draining lymph nodes, adjacent tissues. General study points: Luminal-like breast cancer showed significantly higher tumor–nontumor repertoire similarity than basal-like.

Trimming cost V 2 bases and J 6 bases, with 13 bases left between them. Germline lookup yields CDR1 MNHEY and CDR2 SMNVEV (reference sequence). This CDR3 spans 14 amino acids. TCRdb called the multiplex PCR reads again in MiXCR, with one record for every CDR3 protein. The repertoire holds approximately 130,000 distinct CDR3 sequences, with approximately 21% as singletons. Sequencing used axillary lymph node tissue. The chain carries TRBV27 and TRBJ2-5; the D gene is possibly TRBD2 (6 bases). The TCR comes from a female donor with breast cancer. Some clones in this sample may be carry-over from other donors' samples. CDR3 residues: CASSLGGSTKTQYF. The CDR3, as DNA: TGTGCCAGCAGTTTAGGGGGGAGTACTAAGACCCAGTACTTC.